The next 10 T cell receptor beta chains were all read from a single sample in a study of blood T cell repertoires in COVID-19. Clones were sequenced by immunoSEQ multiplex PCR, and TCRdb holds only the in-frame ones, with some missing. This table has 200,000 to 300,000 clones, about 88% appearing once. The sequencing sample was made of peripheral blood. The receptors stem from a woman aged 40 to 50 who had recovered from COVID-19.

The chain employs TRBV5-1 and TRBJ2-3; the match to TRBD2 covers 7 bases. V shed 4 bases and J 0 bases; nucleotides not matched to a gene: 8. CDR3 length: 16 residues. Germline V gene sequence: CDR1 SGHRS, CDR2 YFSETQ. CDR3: CASSRGRTRSTDTQYF. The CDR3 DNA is TGCGCCAGCAGCCGGGGGAGGACTAGAAGCACAGATACGCAGTATTTT.

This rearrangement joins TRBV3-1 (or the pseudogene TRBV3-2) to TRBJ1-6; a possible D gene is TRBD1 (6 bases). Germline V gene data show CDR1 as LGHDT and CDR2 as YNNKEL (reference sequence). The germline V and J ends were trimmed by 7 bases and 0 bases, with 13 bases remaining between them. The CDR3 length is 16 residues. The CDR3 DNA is TGTGCCAGCACCCAGACAGGTGCCTCCTATAATTCACCCCTCCACTTT. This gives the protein CASTQTGASYNSPLHF.

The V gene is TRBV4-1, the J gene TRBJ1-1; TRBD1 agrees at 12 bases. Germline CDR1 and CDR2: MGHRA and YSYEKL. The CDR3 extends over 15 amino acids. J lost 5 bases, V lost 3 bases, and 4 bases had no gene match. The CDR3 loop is CASSHPGQGATEAFF. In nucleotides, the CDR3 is TGCGCCAGCAGCCACCCGGGACAGGGGGCGACTGAAGCTTTCTTT.

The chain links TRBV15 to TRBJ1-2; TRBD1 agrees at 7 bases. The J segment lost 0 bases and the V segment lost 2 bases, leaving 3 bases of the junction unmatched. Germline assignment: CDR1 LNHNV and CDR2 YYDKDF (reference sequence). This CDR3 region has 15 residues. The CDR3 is CATSRNQGANYGYTF. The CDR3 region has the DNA TGTGCCACCAGCAGAAATCAGGGGGCTAACTATGGCTACACCTTC.

CDR3 bases: TGTGCCAGCAGCTTGGGGCTAGCGGGAGGGACCGGGGAGCTGTTTTTT. Its translation is CASSLGLAGGTGELFF. The genes are TRBV7-2 and TRBJ2-2; 12 bases are shared with TRBD2. In germline, CDR1 is SGHTA, CDR2 FQGNSA. Germline trimming cut 3 bases from V and 5 bases from J; bases unmatched to any gene: 4. This CDR3 contains 16 residues. Together with reference TRBV7-2 and TRBJ2-2, the CDR3 gives the full variable domain: GAGVSQSPSNKVTEKGKDVELRCDPISGHTALYWYRQSLGQGLEFLIYFQGNSAPDKSGLPSDRFSAERTGGSVSTLTIQRTQQEDSAVYLCASSLGLAGGTGELFFGEGSRLTVL.

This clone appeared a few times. CDR3 coding DNA: TGTGCCAGCAGCTCACTAGCGGGAGGGGGCCATGAGCAGTTCTTC. It yields the protein CASSSLAGGGHEQFF. The V gene is TRBV7-3, the J gene TRBJ2-1; TRBD2 agrees at 13 bases. The CDR3 totals 15 residues. Per germline, CDR1 SGHTA and CDR2 FQGTGA. The ends lost 4 bases at V and 8 bases at J; junction bases unmatched: 5.

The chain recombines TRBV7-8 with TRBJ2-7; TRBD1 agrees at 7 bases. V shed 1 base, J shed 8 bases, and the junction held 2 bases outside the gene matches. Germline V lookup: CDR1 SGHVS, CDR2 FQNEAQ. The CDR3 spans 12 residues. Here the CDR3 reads CASSLEGAKQYV. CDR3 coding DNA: TGTGCCAGCAGCTTAGAGGGGGCGAAGCAGTACGTC.

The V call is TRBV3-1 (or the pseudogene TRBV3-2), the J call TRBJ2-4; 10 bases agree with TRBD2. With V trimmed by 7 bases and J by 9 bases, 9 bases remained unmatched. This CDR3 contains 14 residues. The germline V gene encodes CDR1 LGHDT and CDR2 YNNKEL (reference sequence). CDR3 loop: CASTPGEREGIQYF. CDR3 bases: TGTGCCAGCACCCCCGGGGAGCGGGAGGGCATTCAGTACTTC.

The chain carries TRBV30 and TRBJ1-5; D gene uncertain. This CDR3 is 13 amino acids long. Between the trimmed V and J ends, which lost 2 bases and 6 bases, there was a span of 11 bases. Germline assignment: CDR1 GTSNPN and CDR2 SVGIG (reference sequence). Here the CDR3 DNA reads TGTGCCTGGAGTCCCCAAGCCACTCAGCCCCAGCATTTT. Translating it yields CAWSPQATQPQHF. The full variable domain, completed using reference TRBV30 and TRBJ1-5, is SQTIHQWPATLVQPVGSPLSLECTVEGTSNPNLYWYRQAAGRGLQLLFYSVGIGQISSEVPQNLSASRPQDRQFILSSKKLLLSDSGFYLCAWSPQATQPQHFGDGTRLSIL.

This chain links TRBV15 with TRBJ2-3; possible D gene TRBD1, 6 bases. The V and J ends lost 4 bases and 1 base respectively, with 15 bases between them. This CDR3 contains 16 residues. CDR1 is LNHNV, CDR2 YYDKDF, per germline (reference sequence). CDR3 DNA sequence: TGTGCCACCAGCACCCACAGGGCCCGGGGCACAGATACGCAGTATTTT. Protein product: CATSTHRARGTDTQYF.